This T cell receptor beta chain emerged from a study of blood T cell repertoires in COVID-19. Study-level background: PBMCs, B-cell-depleted T cells, or T cells provided the cDNA or gDNA that made up the material.

CDR1 is LNHDA, CDR2 SQIVND, per germline (reference sequence). This CDR3 spans 16 amino acids. Trimming shortened V by 6 bases and J by 5 bases, and 20 bases separated the two germline ends. Authors' processing steps: Amplification of reference gene primers was used by the study to estimate nucleated cell counts. The table came from immunoSEQ multiplex PCR; TCRdb's copy has only in-frame clones and leaves some out. Clone size and the V and J calls come from that table; the DNA yielded D and trimming. There are over 120,000 clones in the sample; approximately 80% occur only once, and about 2% lies in the top ten.

The rearrangement uses TRBV19 and TRBJ1-5; D is uncertain. The TCR comes from a woman aged 60-75 years with acute or convalescent COVID-19. Material: peripheral blood. CDR3 nucleotides: TGTGCCAGTAGAGCCCGCTTGGCAGACTTATATCAGCCCCAGCATTTT. Protein sequence: CASRARLADLYQPQHF.